One and the same sample provided the 21 T cell receptor beta chains below, sequenced in a study of technical replicates of blood from a few donors. Measured with immunoSEQ multiplex PCR; TCRdb has only the in-frame clones, and not every one. Among about 74,000 clones listed, more than 90% were seen once. The sample consisted of T cells isolated from PBMCs. The receptors come from a human donor in good health.

V usage is TRBV6-5 and J usage is TRBJ2-5; D gene unclear. The CDR3 extends over 16 amino acids. From germline, CDR1 is MNHEY and CDR2 SVGAGI. V was pared by 0 bases and J by 5 bases, with 16 bases between. The CDR3 bases are TGTGCCAGCAGTTACTCGAGTGTGGGTCCTAGGGAGACCCAGTACTTC. It codes for CASSYSSVGPRETQYF.

The rearrangement joins TRBV5-4 to TRBJ2-3, with D possibly matching TRBD2 (5 bases). Between the trimmed V and J ends, which lost 0 bases and 0 bases, there was a span of 8 bases. Per germline, CDR1 SGHNT and CDR2 YYREEE (reference sequence). The CDR3 spans 15 residues. CDR3 nucleotide sequence: TGTGCCAGCAGCTTGGAGGGCGGGAGCACAGATACGCAGTATTTT. Its translation: CASSLEGGSTDTQYF.

This clone was detected once. The gene calls are TRBV6-6 and TRBJ1-1, with a possible D match to TRBD1 (6 bases). This CDR3 has 15 residues. Germline V lookup: CDR1 MNHNY, CDR2 SVGAGI (reference sequence). V was shortened by 6 bases and J by 5 bases, with 19 bases between the two germline ends. In DNA form, the CDR3 reads TGTGCCAGCAGCGTGGACAGTCTCGGTTGGACTGAAGCTTTCTTT. It encodes CASSVDSLGWTEAFF.

V is TRBV6-5 and J is TRBJ2-7, with TRBD1 identical over 10 bases. Germline CDR1 reads MNHEY; CDR2 reads SVGAGI. The ends lost 6 bases at V and 4 bases at J; junction bases unmatched: 9. The CDR3 has 15 residues. DNA of the CDR3: TGTGCCAGCAGCAAGCCGGGACAGGGGTTTTACGAGCAGTACTTC. It codes for CASSKPGQGFYEQYF.

This chain links TRBV19 with TRBJ2-7; tentatively, D is TRBD1 (5 bases). The ends were cut back, 1 base at V and 0 bases at J, with 16 bases in the middle. The CDR3 sequence is 17 residues long. Per germline, CDR1 LNHDA and CDR2 SQIVND (reference sequence). CDR3 sequence reads: CASSIVGLQDLSYEQYF. The CDR3 DNA is TGTGCCAGTAGTATAGTAGGTTTACAGGACCTCTCCTACGAGCAGTACTTC.

V is TRBV27 and J is TRBJ1-1, with 9 bases aligning to TRBD1. The CDR3 is 16 residues long. Per the germline V gene, CDR1 is MNHEY and CDR2 is SMNVEV (reference sequence). The trim removed 6 bases at V and 2 bases at J, leaving 10 bases unmatched. The CDR3 protein is CASRGGPGQGNTEAFF. The CDR3 coding sequence is TGTGCCAGCAGGGGGGGCCCGGGACAGGGAAACACTGAAGCTTTCTTT.

This chain uses TRBV19 with TRBJ1-2, with 7 bases fitting TRBD1. This CDR3 has 13 residues. The trim removed 3 bases at V and 4 bases at J, leaving 2 bases unmatched. Per the germline V gene, CDR1 is LNHDA and CDR2 is SQIVND (reference sequence). CDR3 nucleotide sequence: TGTGCCAGTAGTATCCAGGGGGGCTATGGCTACACCTTC. Protein sequence: CASSIQGGYGYTF. Supplemented by reference TRBV19 and TRBJ1-2, the full variable domain reads DGGITQSPKYLFRKEGQNVTLSCEQNLNHDAMYWYRQDPGQGLRLIYYSQIVNDFQKGDIAEGYSVSREKKESFPLTVTSAQKNPTAFYLCASSIQGGYGYTFGSGTRLTVV.

The chain recombines TRBV13 with TRBJ2-5; 10 bases are a match to TRBD1. The V and J ends lost 5 bases and 4 bases, in that order; junction bases with no gene match: 4. The CDR3 has 14 residues. CDR1 and CDR2 from the germline V gene are PRHDT and FYEKMQ (reference sequence). CDR3 nucleotide sequence: TGTGCCAGCAGCATCCGGACAGGGGGAGAGACCCAGTACTTC. Protein: CASSIRTGGETQYF.

The V gene is TRBV7-2, the J gene TRBJ1-2; D unclear. The CDR3 runs 11 residues. CDR1 is SGHTA and CDR2 is FQGNSA in the germline V gene. Trimming left V 10 bases short and J 8 bases short, with 14 bases between. The CDR3 spells CANIDSEGYTF. In DNA, the CDR3 is TGTGCCAACATAGACTCGGAAGGCTACACCTTC.

The rearrangement uses TRBV10-3 and TRBJ1-1; D gene ambiguous. Per the germline V gene, CDR1 is ENHRY and CDR2 is SYGVKD. V lost 10 bases and J lost 5, with 17 bases in between. The CDR3 spans 13 residues. CDR3 in DNA: TGTGCCACAACGACTTATCCGGGGACTGAAGCTTTCTTT. Its translation is CATTTYPGTEAFF.

V and J are TRBV30 and TRBJ2-5, with a possible D match to TRBD1 (6 bases). V shed 8 bases and J shed 4 bases, with 14 bases lying between them. This CDR3 comprises 12 residues. The germline V gene has CDR1 GTSNPN and CDR2 SVGIG (reference sequence). In DNA, the CDR3 is TGTGCCCACAATCAGGGGACAGAGACCCAGTACTTC. Amino acids: CAHNQGTETQYF.

The V and J genes are TRBV27 and TRBJ2-3; 8 bases map to TRBD2. Germline V gene data show CDR1 as MNHEY and CDR2 as SMNVEV (reference sequence). V shed 6 bases and J 3 bases; nucleotides not matched to a gene: 8. CDR3 length equals 15 residues. The CDR3 loop reads CASRRRAGGTDTQYF. As DNA, the CDR3 is TGTGCCAGCAGGCGGAGGGCGGGAGGTACAGATACGCAGTATTTT.

The rearrangement joins TRBV28 to TRBJ1-1, with D maybe TRBD1 (5 bases). The CDR3 contains 12 residues. Trimming stripped 8 bases from V and 6 bases from J, with 13 bases between. Germline V lookup: CDR1 MDHEN, CDR2 SYDVKM. The CDR3, as DNA: TGTGCCAGCGTTTCCCGGGGGGCTGAAGCTTTCTTT. Translating it yields CASVSRGAEAFF.

The chain couples TRBV28 to TRBJ1-1; D gene uncertain. The CDR3 is 12 amino acids. V lost 6 bases and J 6 bases, leaving 11 bases between the germline ends. Germline CDR1 is MDHEN and CDR2 is SYDVKM. CDR3 protein: CASSFGGAEAFF. The CDR3 DNA reads as TGTGCCAGCAGCTTTGGAGGCGCTGAAGCTTTCTTT.

Concerning this clone itself: Other nucleotide sequences from this sample produce the same CDR3. Here the CDR3 reads CASSLATADYGYTF. The CDR3 DNA reads as TGTGCCAGCAGCTTAGCCACAGCAGATTATGGCTACACCTTC. The chain is built from TRBV7-2 and TRBJ1-2; D remains ambiguous. The length of the CDR3 is 14 residues. The germline gives CDR1 SGHTA, CDR2 FQGNSA. Between the trimmed V and J ends, which lost 0 bases and 5 bases, there was a span of 10 bases.

The chain couples TRBV6-5 to TRBJ1-1; TRBD1 agrees at 9 bases. The CDR3 is 15 residues long. Trimming removed 5 bases from V and 6 bases from J; junction bases left unmatched: 10. Germline assignment: CDR1 MNHEY and CDR2 SVGAGI. For the CDR3, the DNA is TGTGCCAGCAGTATAGAGACAGGGGGAAGTTCTGAAGCTTTCTTT. It is translated as CASSIETGGSSEAFF.

This rearrangement joins TRBV5-6 to TRBJ2-7, with 8 bases matching TRBD2. The J segment lost 7 bases and the V segment lost 2 bases, leaving 5 bases of the junction unmatched. Germline CDR1 reads SGHDT; CDR2 reads YYEEEE. The length of the CDR3 is 13 residues. CDR3 region: CASSFGGGWEQYF. The CDR3 DNA reads as TGTGCCAGCAGCTTCGGCGGGGGGTGGGAGCAGTACTTC.

V gene TRBV7-8 combines with J gene TRBJ2-7; 12 bases match TRBD1. V was pared by 5 bases and J by 7 bases, with 9 bases of the junction left unmatched. The CDR3 runs to 15 residues. Germline V gene sequence: CDR1 SGHVS, CDR2 FQNEAQ. As DNA, the CDR3 is TGTGCCAGCAGCCTGGGGACAGGGGGCGCGGGGGAGCAGTACTTC. Translation: CASSLGTGGAGEQYF. Full variable domain (missing parts from reference TRBV7-8 and TRBJ2-7): GAGVSQSPRYKVAKRGQDVALRCDPISGHVSLFWYQQALGQGPEFLTYFQNEAQLDKSGLPSDRFFAERPEGSVSTLKIQRTQQEDSAVYLCASSLGTGGAGEQYFGPGTRLTVT.

The chain carries TRBV25-1 and TRBJ2-1; D not resolved. Germline CDR1 and CDR2: MGHDK and SYGVNS. CDR3 length: 11 residues. The ends were cut back, 7 bases at V and 5 bases at J, with 6 bases in the middle. The CDR3 reads CASTHNNEQFF. CDR3 DNA: TGTGCCAGCACCCACAACAATGAGCAGTTCTTC.

This chain connects TRBV18 to TRBJ2-1; perhaps TRBD1 as D (7 bases). The germline gives CDR1 KGHSH, CDR2 LQKENI. This CDR3 is 15 amino acids long. V was pared by 3 bases and J by 3 bases, with 12 bases between. The CDR3, as DNA: TGTGCCAGCTCACCCCTCCAGGGGGGCTACAATGAGCAGTTCTTC. Translation gives CASSPLQGGYNEQFF.

Note on this clone: One junction end does not reproduce the germline sequence, and a read error may be involved. The gene calls are TRBV11-2 and TRBJ2-1; TRBD2 agrees at 7 bases. There are 16 residues in the CDR3. Germline CDR1 is SGHAT and CDR2 is FQNNGV. The DNA of the CDR3 is TGTGCCAGCACCTTAGGATGGGGGAGGGCCGACAATGAGCAGTTCTTC. Protein product: CASTLGWGRADNEQFF.